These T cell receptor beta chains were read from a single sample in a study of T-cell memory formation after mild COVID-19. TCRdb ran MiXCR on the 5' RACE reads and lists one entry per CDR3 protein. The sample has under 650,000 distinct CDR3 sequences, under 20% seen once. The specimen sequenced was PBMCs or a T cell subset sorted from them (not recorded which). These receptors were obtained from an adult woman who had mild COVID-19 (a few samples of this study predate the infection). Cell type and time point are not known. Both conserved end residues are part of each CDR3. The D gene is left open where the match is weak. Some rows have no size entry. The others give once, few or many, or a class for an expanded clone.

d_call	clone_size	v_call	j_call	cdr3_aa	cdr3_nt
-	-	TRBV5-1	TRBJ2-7	CASSLVAPSSYEQYF	TGCGCCAGCAGCTTGGTCGCGCCGAGCTCCTACGAGCAGTACTTC
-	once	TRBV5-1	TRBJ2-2	CASSSQGPMITGELFF	TGCGCCAGCAGCTCCCAAGGGCCTATGATCACCGGGGAGCTGTTTTTT
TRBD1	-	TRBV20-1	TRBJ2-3	CSASWTGKKTDTQYF	TGCAGTGCTAGCTGGACAGGGAAGAAGACAGATACGCAGTATTTT
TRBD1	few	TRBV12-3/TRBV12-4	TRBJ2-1	CASSPNRGRAYNEQFF	TGTGCCAGCAGCCCTAACAGGGGCCGAGCTTACAATGAGCAGTTCTTC
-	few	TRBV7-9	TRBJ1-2	CASSLLEANGYTF	TGTGCCAGCAGCTTACTTGAGGCGAATGGCTACACCTTC
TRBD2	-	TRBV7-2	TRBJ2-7	CASSLVTLRSGRLSYEQYF	TGTGCCAGCAGCTTAGTGACTCTTCGAAGCGGGAGGCTTTCCTACGAGCAGTACTTC
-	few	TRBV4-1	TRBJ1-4	CASSQGGGDNEKLFF	TGCGCCAGCAGCCAAGGGGGGGGCGATAATGAAAAACTGTTTTTT
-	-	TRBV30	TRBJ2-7	CAWSRGRDEQYF	TGTGCCTGGAGTCGGGGCAGGGACGAGCAGTACTTC
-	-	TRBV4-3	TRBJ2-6	CASGVWGSGANVLTF	TGCGCCAGCGGGGTATGGGGCTCTGGGGCCAACGTCCTGACTTTC
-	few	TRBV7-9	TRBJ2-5	CASSRSDAERPSQETQYF	TGTGCCAGCAGCCGCTCTGATGCGGAAAGGCCAAGCCAAGAGACCCAGTACTTC
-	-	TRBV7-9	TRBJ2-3	CASSSLRERRGDTQYF	TGTGCCAGCAGCTCTCTCCGGGAGCGACGGGGAGATACGCAGTATTTT
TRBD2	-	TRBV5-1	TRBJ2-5	CASSFGGGGEETQYF	TGCGCCAGCAGCTTCGGCGGGGGAGGGGAAGAGACCCAGTACTTC
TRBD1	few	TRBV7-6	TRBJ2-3	CASSLGTGVDTQYF	TGTGCCAGCAGCTTAGGGACAGGGGTAGATACGCAGTATTTT
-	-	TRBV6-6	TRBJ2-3	CASSYLLADTQYF	TGTGCCAGCAGTTACCTTCTGGCAGATACGCAGTATTTT
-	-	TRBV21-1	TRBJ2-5	CASSNAGAQETQYF	TGTGCCAGCAGCAACGCAGGTGCACAAGAGACCCAGTACTTC
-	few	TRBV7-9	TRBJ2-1	CASSLVSVGPNNEQFF	TGTGCCAGCAGCTTAGTCTCGGTAGGGCCAAACAATGAGCAGTTCTTC
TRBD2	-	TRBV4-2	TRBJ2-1	CASSQGSGGSDDNEQFF	TGTGCCAGCAGCCAAGGGTCTGGCGGGAGCGATGACAATGAGCAGTTCTTC
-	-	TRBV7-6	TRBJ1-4	CASSRGRFRTNEKLFF	TGTGCCAGCAGCCGCGGACGATTCCGGACTAATGAAAAACTGTTTTTT
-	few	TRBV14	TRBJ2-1	CASSQGQVRRSEQFF	TGTGCCAGCAGCCAAGGACAGGTACGTCGGAGTGAGCAGTTCTTC
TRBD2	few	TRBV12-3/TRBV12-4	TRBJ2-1	CASSPPWGGYNEQFF	TGTGCCAGCAGCCCCCCGTGGGGGGGTTACAATGAGCAGTTCTTC
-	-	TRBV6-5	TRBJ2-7	CASSRGLLSYEQYF	TGTGCCAGCAGTCGGGGACTCCTCTCCTACGAGCAGTACTTC
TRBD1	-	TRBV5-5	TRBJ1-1	CASSLEAGTGSTEAFF	TGTGCCAGCAGCTTGGAGGCTGGGACAGGGTCCACTGAAGCTTTCTTT
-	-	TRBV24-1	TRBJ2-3	CATSGTYTDTQYF	TGTGCCACCAGTGGTACTTACACAGATACGCAGTATTTT
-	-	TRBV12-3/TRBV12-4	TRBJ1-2	CASSPPGRGWNTF	TGTGCCAGCAGCCCCCCCGGTCGTGGGTGGAACACCTTC
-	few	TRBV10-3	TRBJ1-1	CAISDVGRTEAFF	TGTGCCATCAGTGACGTGGGTCGCACTGAAGCTTTCTTT
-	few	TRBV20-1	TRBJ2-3	CSARITTSTDTQYF	TGCAGTGCTAGGATCACGACGAGCACAGATACGCAGTATTTT
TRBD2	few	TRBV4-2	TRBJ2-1	CASSQEFQRGNEQFF	TGTGCCAGCAGCCAAGAATTTCAGCGGGGCAATGAGCAGTTCTTC
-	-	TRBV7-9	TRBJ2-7	CASSLQERGDEQYF	TGTGCCAGCAGCTTACAGGAGAGGGGAGACGAGCAGTACTTC
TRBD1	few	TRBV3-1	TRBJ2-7	CASSRPGTGTYEQYF	TGTGCCAGCAGTCGTCCCGGGACAGGGACCTACGAGCAGTACTTC
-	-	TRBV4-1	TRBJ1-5	CASSQDTGSGQPQHF	TGCGCCAGCAGCCAAGATACAGGGTCGGGTCAGCCCCAGCATTTT
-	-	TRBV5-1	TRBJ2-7	CASSLGWGVDFEQYF	TGCGCCAGCAGCTTGGGTTGGGGAGTTGATTTCGAGCAGTACTTC
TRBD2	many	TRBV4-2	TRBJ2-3	CASSQDLAGGTDTQYF	TGTGCCAGCAGCCAAGATCTAGCGGGAGGCACAGATACGCAGTATTTT
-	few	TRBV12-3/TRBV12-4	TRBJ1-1	CASSLAVGEAFF	TGTGCCAGCAGTTTAGCGGTCGGTGAAGCTTTCTTT
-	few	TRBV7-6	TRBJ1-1	CASSLGEWGASAEAFF	TGTGCCAGCAGCTTAGGAGAGTGGGGGGCCTCGGCTGAAGCTTTCTTT
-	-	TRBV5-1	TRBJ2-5	CASYPDYLQETQYF	TGCGCCAGTTACCCGGACTACCTACAAGAGACCCAGTACTTC
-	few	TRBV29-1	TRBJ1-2	CSVAWQFNYGYTF	TGCAGCGTTGCGTGGCAATTTAACTATGGCTACACCTTC
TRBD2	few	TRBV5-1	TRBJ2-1	CASSSGTMANEQFF	TGCGCCAGCAGCTCCGGGACTATGGCTAATGAGCAGTTCTTC
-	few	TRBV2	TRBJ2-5	CASSGPIGPRETQYF	TGTGCCAGCAGTGGACCCATTGGGCCTAGAGAGACCCAGTACTTC
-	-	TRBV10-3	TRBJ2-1	CAISLTFNEQFF	TGTGCCATCAGCCTTACGTTCAATGAGCAGTTCTTC
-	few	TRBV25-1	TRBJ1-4	CASSEPSGGDEKLFF	TGTGCCAGCAGTGAACCCTCCGGGGGGGATGAAAAACTGTTTTTT
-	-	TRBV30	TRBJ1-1	CALSGAFF	TGTGCCTTGAGCGGAGCTTTCTTT
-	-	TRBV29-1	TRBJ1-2	CSVEDLTPPGYTF	TGCAGCGTTGAAGATCTTACCCCCCCTGGCTACACCTTC
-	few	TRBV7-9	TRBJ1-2	CASGQGPNYGYTF	TGTGCCAGCGGCCAGGGGCCAAACTATGGCTACACCTTC
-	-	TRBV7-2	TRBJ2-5	CASSPWAGQETQYF	TGTGCCAGCAGCCCGTGGGCAGGGCAAGAGACCCAGTACTTC
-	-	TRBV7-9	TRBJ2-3	CASSGFSTDTQYF	TGTGCCAGCAGCGGATTTAGCACAGATACGCAGTATTTT
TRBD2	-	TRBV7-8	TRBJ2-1	CASSLALAGAPQFF	TGTGCCAGCAGCTTAGCCCTAGCGGGAGCCCCACAGTTCTTC
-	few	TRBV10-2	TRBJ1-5	CASSESGRNQPQHF	TGCGCCAGCAGTGAGTCGGGCAGAAATCAGCCCCAGCATTTT
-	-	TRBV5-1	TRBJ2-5	CASSLGQIGETQYF	TGCGCCAGCAGCTTGGGTCAAATTGGGGAGACCCAGTACTTC
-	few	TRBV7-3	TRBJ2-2	CASSLLGFTGELFF	TGTGCCAGCAGCTTATTAGGGTTCACCGGGGAGCTGTTTTTT
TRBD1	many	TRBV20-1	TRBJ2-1	CSARDFMTGTGAAGEQFF	TGCAGTGCTAGAGATTTCATGACCGGGACAGGGGCCGCCGGTGAGCAGTTCTTC
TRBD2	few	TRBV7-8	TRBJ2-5	CASSSTSGGTQQTQYF	TGTGCCAGCAGCTCGACTAGCGGGGGTACCCAGCAGACCCAGTACTTC
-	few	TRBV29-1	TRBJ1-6	CSVAEDSLYNSPLHF	TGCAGCGTTGCCGAGGACAGCCTATATAATTCACCCCTCCACTTT
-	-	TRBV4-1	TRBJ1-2	CASSQEGESYGYTF	TGCGCCAGCAGCCAAGAAGGGGAAAGTTATGGCTACACCTTC
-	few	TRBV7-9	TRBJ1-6	CASSSHAGTLNSPLHF	TGTGCCAGCAGCTCTCATGCCGGGACACTTAATTCACCCCTCCACTTT
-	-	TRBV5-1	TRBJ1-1	CASSLSEGVGTEAFF	TGCGCCAGCAGCTTGTCAGAGGGTGTGGGCACTGAAGCTTTCTTT
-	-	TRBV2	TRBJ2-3	CASTQRLSTDTQYF	TGTGCCAGCACCCAGAGACTTAGCACAGATACGCAGTATTTT
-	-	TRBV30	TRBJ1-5	CAWSLGGNQPQHF	TGTGCCTGGAGTTTAGGAGGCAATCAGCCCCAGCATTTT